Listed here are 24 T cell receptor beta chains from one sample, sequenced in a study of T cells after yellow fever vaccination. TCRdb re-called the 5' RACE reads through MiXCR, storing one row per CDR3 protein. The repertoire holds 610,000 or so distinct CDR3 sequences, with around 12% as singletons. Sequenced material: PBMCs, taken on the day of the yellow fever booster vaccination. These receptors came from a man aged 30-40 years who received the YFV17D yellow fever vaccine.

This clonotype was counted ten times or more. The CDR3 spells CASSLTGNEQFF. In DNA form, the CDR3 reads TGTGCCAGCAGCTTAACGGGCAATGAGCAGTTCTTC. The rearrangement uses TRBV7-9 and TRBJ2-1; D call uncertain. CDR3 length: 12 residues. The germline V and J ends were trimmed by 2 bases and 6 bases, with 5 bases remaining between them. CDR1 is SEHNR and CDR2 is FQNEAQ in the germline V gene (reference sequence). The full variable domain, with the rest looked up from reference TRBV7-9 and TRBJ2-1, is DTGVSQNPRHKITKRGQNVTFRCDPISEHNRLYWYRQTLGQGPEFLTYFQNEAQLEKSRLLSDRFSAERPKGSFSTLEIQRTEQGDSAMYLCASSLTGNEQFFGPGTRLTVL.

V gene TRBV7-2 combines with J gene TRBJ2-3; 7 bases match TRBD2. The germline CDR1 and CDR2 sequences are SGHTA and FQGNSA. This CDR3 comprises 15 residues. Trimming cost V 5 bases and J 5 bases; bases outside gene matches: 10. The CDR3, as DNA: TGTGCCAGCAGCGGTCTGGGGAGGGCCATAGATACGCAGTATTTT. Protein sequence: CASSGLGRAIDTQYF.

This clonotype was seen a few times. The V gene is TRBV5-1, the J gene TRBJ1-4; no firm D call. CDR3 size: 15 residues. Trimming cost V 5 bases and J 1 base, with 12 bases left between them. Germline-derived CDR1 and CDR2 are SGHRS and YFSETQ. CDR3 sequence (DNA): TGCGCCAGCAGGCAAGACGGAAGAACTAATGAAAAACTGTTTTTT. Its protein is CASRQDGRTNEKLFF.

The chain recombines TRBV27 with TRBJ1-1; D unclear. The CDR3 is 14 amino acids. Deletions cut 3 bases from V and 0 bases from J, with 8 bases between. From germline, CDR1 is MNHEY and CDR2 SMNVEV (reference sequence). The CDR3 DNA follows: TGTGCCAGCAGTTTCGGCAGCATGAACACTGAAGCTTTCTTT. Residues: CASSFGSMNTEAFF.

This chain connects TRBV2 to TRBJ2-2, with 7 positions matching TRBD1. From germline, CDR1 is SNHLY and CDR2 FYNNEI. J lost 1 base, V lost 10 bases, and 15 bases had no gene match. This CDR3 contains 17 residues. In DNA form, the CDR3 reads TGTGCCATCGCCCGGGCCTTTAGACAGGGGAACACCGGGGAGCTGTTTTTT. Translated, it gives CAIARAFRQGNTGELFF.

In its sample, this clonotype was seen a few times. V and J are TRBV27 and TRBJ2-7; no clear D gene. Germline CDR1 and CDR2: MNHEY and SMNVEV (reference sequence). V was cut by 3 bases and J by 3 bases, with 12 bases left in between. CDR3 length: 14 residues. DNA for the CDR3: TGTGCCAGCAGTTTGTACCGAGAAGGCTACGAGCAGTACTTC. Protein: CASSLYREGYEQYF.

Only a few counts were recorded for this clonotype. CDR3 DNA sequence: TGTGCCAGCAGCTTAGGGACTAGCGGGAGTGAGACCCAGTACTTC. Residues: CASSLGTSGSETQYF. The rearrangement uses TRBV7-2 and TRBJ2-5, with 13 bases matching TRBD2. The CDR3 extends over 15 amino acids. J lost 5 bases, V lost 1 base, and 1 base had no gene match. Germline-derived CDR1 and CDR2 are SGHTA and FQGNSA. The variable domain in full, with the rest retrieved from reference TRBV7-2 and TRBJ2-5, is GAGVSQSPSNKVTEKGKDVELRCDPISGHTALYWYRQSLGQGLEFLIYFQGNSAPDKSGLPSDRFSAERTGGSVSTLTIQRTQQEDSAVYLCASSLGTSGSETQYFGPGTRLLVL.

This rearrangement joins TRBV18 to TRBJ2-3, with a weak D call TRBD2 (5 bases). V was clipped by 4 bases and J by 2 bases, with 13 bases between them. In germline, CDR1 is KGHSH, CDR2 LQKENI. The CDR3 spans 15 residues. This CDR3 reads CASSQSGWNTDTQYF. The CDR3 nucleotides read TGTGCCAGCTCACAGTCGGGGTGGAACACAGATACGCAGTATTTT.

For the CDR3, the DNA is TGCGCCAGCAGCCTCATCCGGGGCCAGTACAATGAGCAGTTCTTC. It is translated as CASSLIRGQYNEQFF. This chain joins TRBV5-1 and TRBJ2-1, with D perhaps assigned TRBD1 or TRBD2 (5 bases each). Trimming left V 4 bases short and J 4 bases short, with 15 bases between. Germline V lookup: CDR1 SGHRS, CDR2 YFSETQ. The CDR3 has 15 amino acids.

The chain employs TRBV5-1 and TRBJ1-5; 10 bases align to TRBD1. The CDR3 sequence is 15 residues long. The V gene's germline CDR1 is SGHRS and CDR2 YFSETQ. V shed 5 bases and J 3 bases; nucleotides not matched to a gene: 5. The CDR3 loop is CASRPGTGDNQPQHF. In DNA form, the CDR3 reads TGCGCCAGCAGGCCCGGGACAGGGGACAATCAGCCCCAGCATTTT.

This clonotype was observed a few times. The chain links TRBV5-1 to TRBJ2-5; 8 bases match TRBD2. The V gene end was trimmed by 1 base and the J gene end by 4 bases; junction bases not matched to a gene: 6. This CDR3 is built from 15 residues. Germline values: CDR1 SGHRS, CDR2 YFSETQ. The CDR3 nucleotides read TGCGCCAGCAGCTTGAGCGGGAGTGGCGGAGAGACCCAGTACTTC. It encodes CASSLSGSGGETQYF.

This clonotype has just a few counts. The chain joins TRBV21-1 to TRBJ2-5; the DNA was not used to check the table's D call, TRBD1. TRBV21-1 is a pseudogene locus. There are 16 residues in the CDR3. The CDR3 DNA reads as TGTGCCAGCAGCAAAGCGGGGCGGGGCTTCCAAGAGACCCAGTACTTC. This sequence encodes CASSKAGRGFQETQYF.

There are many counts of this clonotype. The genes are TRBV4-3 and TRBJ2-7; maybe TRBD2 (5 bases). V dropped 1 base and J dropped 1 base, with 17 bases sitting between them. CDR1 and CDR2 (germline): LGHNA, YSLEER. The CDR3 contains 17 residues. The CDR3 region is CASSQGRASGGSYEQYF. The CDR3, as DNA: TGCGCCAGCAGCCAAGGACGCGCCAGCGGAGGTTCCTACGAGCAGTACTTC.

The chain uses TRBV3-1 and TRBJ1-1; D not resolved. The CDR3 is made up of 12 amino acids. CDR1 and CDR2 (germline): LGHDT, YNNKEL (reference sequence). V lost 1 base to trimming and J lost 5 bases, with 5 bases between them. The CDR3 sequence: CASSQGETEAFF. CDR3 coding DNA: TGTGCCAGCAGCCAAGGGGAGACTGAAGCTTTCTTT.

With respect to this clonotype: In this CDR3 the conserved last residue, phenylalanine or tryptophan, is missing, so a read error is likely. The chain has TRBV12-3 or TRBV12-4 and TRBJ1-2, with D maybe TRBD1 (6 bases). The length of the CDR3 is 14 residues. V lost 6 bases and J lost 4, with 15 bases in between. CDR3 region: CASRPGQNPYGYTY. The CDR3, as DNA: TGTGCCAGCAGGCCTGGACAGAACCCCTATGGCTACACCTAC.

V gene TRBV20-1 combines with J gene TRBJ2-2; 7 bases align to TRBD1. Per the germline V gene, CDR1 is DFQATT and CDR2 is SNEGSKA (reference sequence). V gave up 3 bases and J gave up 7 bases; unmatched junction bases: 14. This CDR3 has 16 residues. This chain's CDR3 is CSASRLSQGEFGELFF. CDR3 DNA sequence: TGCAGTGCTAGTCGGTTGTCGCAGGGGGAATTCGGGGAGCTGTTTTTT.

V usage is TRBV6-5 and J usage is TRBJ1-1; perhaps TRBD1 as D (5 bases). V lost 2 bases, J lost 8 bases, and 15 bases lay in between. Looked up from germline, CDR1 is MNHEY and CDR2 is SVGAGI. CDR3 length: 14 amino acids. CDR3 DNA sequence: TGTGCCAGCAGTTACACCTCGGGGGACCCCGAAGCTTTCTTT. Its protein product is CASSYTSGDPEAFF.

This chain links TRBV6-1 with TRBJ1-4; a possible D gene is TRBD1 (5 bases). Germline loops: CDR1 MNHNS, CDR2 SASEGT. The V end was cut by 6 bases, the J end by 0 bases, with 20 bases between. There are 18 residues in the CDR3. The CDR3 nucleotides are TGTGCCAGCAGGACCGGGGCCTCGATCTATGCAACTAATGAAAAACTGTTTTTT. Its protein product is CASRTGASIYATNEKLFF.

This clonotype occurred a few times. The chain uses TRBV25-1 and TRBJ2-1; possibly TRBD1 or TRBD2 for D (6 bases each). CDR3 length equals 14 residues. Trimming pared 6 bases from V and 3 bases from J, leaving 12 bases between. CDR1 and CDR2 from the germline V gene are MGHDK and SYGVNS. DNA for the CDR3: TGTGCCAGCAGGGGGGGACAAGTCTACAATGAGCAGTTCTTC. Translation gives CASRGGQVYNEQFF.

V gene TRBV11-1 combines with J gene TRBJ1-2; a possible D gene is TRBD1 (5 bases). The germline V and J ends were trimmed by 5 bases and 2 bases, with 33 bases remaining between them. Looked up from germline, CDR1 is SGHAT and CDR2 is FQDESV (reference sequence). This CDR3 has 21 amino acids. CDR3 sequence: CASSLTGLMRDGRPPNYGYTF. The CDR3 coding sequence is TGTGCCAGCAGCCTTACCGGCCTGATGAGGGACGGAAGGCCGCCGAACTATGGCTACACCTTC.

This chain links TRBV29-1 with TRBJ2-5; 9 positions match TRBD1. The CDR3 runs 13 residues. The germline V gene encodes CDR1 SQVTM and CDR2 ANQGSEA. Trimming took 7 bases from V and 2 from J; bases not matched to a gene: 5. The CDR3 DNA reads TGCAGCGCAAACAGGGGGCTACAAGAGACCCAGTACTTC. Encoded protein: CSANRGLQETQYF.

V is TRBV24-1 and J is TRBJ2-1; D might be TRBD1 (5 bases). From germline, CDR1 is KGHDR and CDR2 SFDVKD. This CDR3 region has 16 residues. The V gene lost 0 bases and the J gene lost 2 bases, with 10 bases spanning the gap. The CDR3 region is CATSDLDSSTYNEQFF. The CDR3 DNA is TGTGCCACCAGTGATTTGGACAGCTCTACCTACAATGAGCAGTTCTTC.

The CDR3 bases are TGCAGTGCTAGAGTTAGCGGTCCAGATTCAGATACGCAGTATTTT. Its translation: CSARVSGPDSDTQYF. The chain carries TRBV20-1 and TRBJ2-3; perhaps TRBD2 as D (6 bases). Germline V CDR1 and CDR2: DFQATT, SNEGSKA (reference sequence). Trimming shortened V by 1 base and J by 4 bases, and 15 bases separated the two germline ends. CDR3 length: 15 amino acids.

The chain couples TRBV30 to TRBJ2-1; 10 nucleotides align to TRBD1. The CDR3 covers 15 residues. With 3 bases clipped from V and 9 bases from J, the junction kept 11 bases outside the gene matches. CDR1 GTSNPN and CDR2 SVGIG come from the germline V gene (reference sequence). DNA for the CDR3: TGTGCCTGGAGCTTTTTGCAGACAGGGGGCAGTGAGCAGTTCTTC. It translates to CAWSFLQTGGSEQFF.